This TCR beta chain was identified during a study of T cell repertoires in aging, cancer and after chemotherapy. Across the study: Repeat sampling of healthy donors over several months to years showed clear clonal overlap. Study-wide points: Compared with age-matched healthy donors, untreated hematological or solid cancer patients showed higher blood TCR clonality. In cancer patients, declining TCR diversity with age involved lost richness and lost evenness.

Multiplex touch-down PCR with TRB-A/B primers amplified rearranged V-D-J TRB sequences. Each CDR3 protein gets one entry after TCRdb re-called the multiplex PCR reads with MiXCR. Of about 13,000 distinct CDR3 sequences in the sample, roughly 26% were seen once. Peripheral blood genomic DNA, not sorted cells or RNA, was the template. Germline CDR1 and CDR2: DFQATT and SNEGSKA (reference sequence). This CDR3 is built from 16 residues. V was cut by 2 bases and J by 5 bases, with 21 bases left in between. As for this clonotype: Its antigen remains unknown.

Sequenced material: blood. This chain connects TRBV20-1 to TRBJ2-5; weak D call: TRBD2 (6 bases). This clonotype originated in a human donor in good health. The CDR3 DNA follows: TGCAGTGCTAGACCGCTAAAGGGGCGGGGTGGTGAGACCCAGTACTTC. As protein: CSARPLKGRGGETQYF.